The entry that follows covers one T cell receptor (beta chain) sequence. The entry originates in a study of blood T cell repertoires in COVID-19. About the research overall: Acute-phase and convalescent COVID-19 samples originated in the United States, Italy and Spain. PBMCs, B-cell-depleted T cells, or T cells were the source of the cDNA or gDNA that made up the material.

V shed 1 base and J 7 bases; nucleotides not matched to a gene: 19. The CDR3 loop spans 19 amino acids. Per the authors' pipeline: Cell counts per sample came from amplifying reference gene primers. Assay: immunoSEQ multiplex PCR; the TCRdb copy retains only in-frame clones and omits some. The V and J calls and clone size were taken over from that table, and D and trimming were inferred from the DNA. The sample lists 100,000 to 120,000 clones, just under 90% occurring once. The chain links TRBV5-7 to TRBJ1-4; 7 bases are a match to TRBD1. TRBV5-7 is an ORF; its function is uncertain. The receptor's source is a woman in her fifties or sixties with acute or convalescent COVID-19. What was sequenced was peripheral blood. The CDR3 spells CASSLSNPSETGQGEKLFF. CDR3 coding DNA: TGTGCCAGCAGCTTGAGCAATCCGTCTGAGACAGGGCAGGGTGAAAAACTGTTTTTT.